This T cell receptor beta chain came from a study of early T cells in non-severe SARS-CoV-2 infection. Broader study findings: The VDJdb matching leaned toward anti-spike CD8 responses and overlooked private and CD4 specificities.

The CDR3 is 14 residues long. Germline CDR1 reads DFQATT; CDR2 reads SNEGSKA (reference sequence). V lost 5 bases to trimming and J lost 3 bases; unmatched junction nucleotides: 7. This clonotype was counted only a few times. Its target is not known. Unique molecular identifiers were affixed to single, distinct cDNA molecules. Using its own MiXCR run on the 5' RACE reads, TCRdb lists one record per CDR3 protein. The sample shows 55,000 to 75,000 distinct CDR3 sequences, roughly a tenth of them seen only once. The sample comprised whole blood. The chain joins TRBV20-1 to TRBJ2-4, with 7 bases matching TRBD2. This sequence originates from an adult who was a healthcare worker with PCR-confirmed SARS-CoV-2 infection or an uninfected control (not recorded which). CDR3: CSAPEPGGKNIQYF. The CDR3 DNA is TGCAGTGCTCCCGAGCCGGGAGGCAAAAACATTCAGTACTTC.